A single sample is the source of the 26 T cell receptor beta chains below, sequenced in a study of blood T cell repertoires in COVID-19. Assay used: immunoSEQ multiplex PCR; TCRdb lists only in-frame clones, some missing. Counted here are some 200,000 clones, 70% to 80% occurring once; the ten biggest clones make up around 16%. The specimen sequenced was PBMCs or T cells enriched from blood (not recorded which). Receptors were obtained from a woman in her fifties or sixties who had recovered from COVID-19.

The V call is TRBV2, the J call TRBJ1-1; D gene uncertain. Looked up from germline, CDR1 is SNHLY and CDR2 is FYNNEI. Between the trimmed V and J ends, which lost 8 bases and 1 base, there was a span of 14 bases. The CDR3 loop spans 14 amino acids. CDR3 in amino acids: CASSKRAGNTEAFF. The CDR3 coding sequence is TGTGCCAGCTCGAAGAGAGCAGGGAACACTGAAGCTTTCTTT.

The chain carries TRBV10-3 and TRBJ2-6; tentatively, D is TRBD1 (5 bases). Germline assignment: CDR1 ENHRY and CDR2 SYGVKD. V dropped 4 bases and J dropped 0 bases, with 10 bases sitting between them. The CDR3 runs to 16 residues. The CDR3 spells CAISGGSNSGANVLTF. The CDR3 DNA sequence: TGTGCCATCAGTGGGGGCTCCAACTCTGGGGCCAACGTCCTGACTTTC.

The J gene is TRBJ1-2, the V gene TRBV4-3; D not resolved. The CDR3 spans 15 residues. The V end was cut by 0 bases, the J end by 2 bases, with 10 bases between. Germline V gene lookup returns CDR1 LGHNA and CDR2 YSLEER. As DNA, the CDR3 is TGCGCCAGCAGCCAAGACCCGGGAGGCAACTATGGCTACACCTTC. It yields the protein CASSQDPGGNYGYTF.

The table lists this clone with a count of one. The rearrangement uses TRBV7-9 and TRBJ2-1; unclear D gene. Germline V gene lookup returns CDR1 SEHNR and CDR2 FQNEAQ (reference sequence). V was trimmed by 1 base and J by 0 bases, leaving 13 bases between them. CDR3 length: 17 amino acids. The chain's CDR3 is CASSLGVRRDSYNEQFF. The CDR3 DNA sequence: TGTGCCAGCAGCTTAGGTGTCAGGCGAGACTCCTACAATGAGCAGTTCTTC.

The chain is built from TRBV5-4 and TRBJ2-2; D perhaps matches TRBD1 (5 bases). Trimming took 0 bases from V and 4 from J, leaving 10 bases between them. Per the germline V gene, CDR1 is SGHNT and CDR2 is YYREEE (reference sequence). This CDR3 has 15 amino acids. CDR3 residues: CASSLGTPSTGELFF. CDR3 nucleotide sequence: TGTGCCAGCAGCTTGGGGACACCTTCCACCGGGGAGCTGTTTTTT.

The chain combines TRBV13 with TRBJ2-2; 8 nucleotides agree with TRBD2. CDR1 and CDR2 (germline): PRHDT, FYEKMQ (reference sequence). The CDR3 is 16 amino acids. Trimming removed 4 bases from V and 5 bases from J; junction bases left unmatched: 9. CDR3 DNA: TGTGCCAGCAGCTACACTAGCGGAGGTGGGACCGGGGAGCTGTTTTTT. Its protein is CASSYTSGGGTGELFF.

The CDR3 is CASSELVTGELFF. CDR3 DNA sequence: TGTGCCAGCAGTGAACTAGTCACCGGGGAGCTGTTTTTT. V and J are TRBV2 and TRBJ2-2, with unresolved D. CDR1 and CDR2 (germline): SNHLY, FYNNEI. V was cut by 2 bases and J by 4 bases, with 5 bases left in between. The CDR3 extends over 13 amino acids.

The chain uses TRBV28 and TRBJ1-2; TRBD1 matches at 7 bases. This CDR3 contains 13 residues. Per the germline V gene, CDR1 is MDHEN and CDR2 is SYDVKM. V trimming: 10 bases; J trimming: 2 bases; junction bases outside the gene matches: 7. The CDR3 nucleotides read TGTGCCACACCTGGGACAGCCAACTATGGCTACACCTTC. Translated: CATPGTANYGYTF.

V and J are TRBV28 and TRBJ1-1; 8 nucleotides line up with TRBD1. Trimming took 6 bases from V and 4 from J; bases not matched to a gene: 7. This CDR3 region has 14 residues. Germline assignment: CDR1 MDHEN and CDR2 SYDVKM. The CDR3 nucleotides are TGTGCCAGCAGGACAGGACAGGGCTCCACTGAAGCTTTCTTT. Encoded protein: CASRTGQGSTEAFF.

The chain employs TRBV7-2 and TRBJ2-1; a weak D match, TRBD2 (7 bases). This CDR3 region has 18 residues. Germline-derived CDR1 and CDR2 are SGHTA and FQGNSA. V was shortened by 5 bases and J by 7 bases, with 27 bases between the two germline ends. The CDR3 here is CASSRGGLQKRPSNEQFF. CDR3 DNA: TGTGCCAGCAGCAGGGGGGGACTCCAGAAACGTCCGAGTAATGAGCAGTTCTTC.

The chain uses TRBV20-1 and TRBJ2-3; D perhaps matches TRBD2 (5 bases). V dropped 3 bases and J dropped 7 bases, with 17 bases sitting between them. Per the germline V gene, CDR1 is DFQATT and CDR2 is SNEGSKA (reference sequence). The CDR3 totals 14 residues. The CDR3 region is CSASPPGGPHTQYF. CDR3 nucleotide sequence: TGCAGTGCTAGTCCCCCCGGAGGACCTCATACGCAGTATTTT.

The chain links TRBV6-5 to TRBJ2-1; TRBD2 agrees at 9 bases. The trim removed 6 bases at V and 7 bases at J, leaving 7 bases unmatched. CDR1 and CDR2 from the germline V gene are MNHEY and SVGAGI. This CDR3 has 14 residues. CDR3 sequence reads: CASRGAGGRNEQFF. CDR3 bases: TGTGCCAGCAGGGGGGCGGGAGGGCGGAATGAGCAGTTCTTC.

This clone appeared once. The chain joins TRBV4-1 to TRBJ1-2; 8 bases align to TRBD1. The junction had 10 bases not matched to a gene; V was cut back by 4 bases and J by 3 bases. The CDR3 sequence is 16 residues long. Germline V gene sequence: CDR1 MGHRA, CDR2 YSYEKL. The CDR3 here is CASSPSQLTGDYGYTF. The CDR3 nucleotides read TGCGCCAGCAGCCCTTCACAGCTGACAGGGGACTATGGCTACACCTTC.

The chain links TRBV6-5 to TRBJ1-3; D is undetermined. Per the germline V gene, CDR1 is MNHEY and CDR2 is SVGAGI. The germline V and J ends were trimmed by 0 bases and 9 bases, with 12 bases remaining between them. This CDR3 region has 14 residues. The CDR3 region has the DNA TGTGCCAGCAGTTACTCGATCGCTGCAGGCACCATATATTTT. Its protein is CASSYSIAAGTIYF.

J is TRBJ2-3 and V is TRBV29-1, with D uncertain. The CDR3 runs 12 residues. The germline CDR1 and CDR2 sequences are SQVTM and ANQGSEA. Trimming cost V 6 bases and J 6 bases, with 13 bases left between them. CDR3 sequence (DNA): TGCAGCGTCGCTACCGGTCCGGATACGCAGTATTTT. Its protein is CSVATGPDTQYF.

The chain employs TRBV5-4 and TRBJ1-5; D is perhaps TRBD1 (5 bases). V was pared by 3 bases and J by 1 base, with 14 bases between. The CDR3 contains 16 residues. The germline V gene has CDR1 SGHNT and CDR2 YYREEE (reference sequence). The CDR3 DNA is TGTGCCAGCAGCTCGGGGGGGATCTTAAGCAATCAGCCCCAGCATTTT. Translated, it gives CASSSGGILSNQPQHF.

The rearrangement links TRBV7-2 to TRBJ2-3, with D unclear. Trimming took off 2 bases at V and 5 bases at J, with 8 bases between the two ends. CDR1 and CDR2 from the germline V gene are SGHTA and FQGNSA. The CDR3 has 13 amino acids. The CDR3 loop is CASSLPPGDTQYF. The CDR3 DNA follows: TGTGCCAGCAGCTTACCACCCGGAGATACGCAGTATTTT.

The V gene is TRBV11-2, the J gene TRBJ2-7; D is unresolved. The germline V gene has CDR1 SGHAT and CDR2 FQNNGV. This CDR3 comprises 14 residues. V gave up 3 bases and J gave up 0 bases, with 9 bases separating them. CDR3 residues: CASSFRQVSYEQYF. The CDR3 DNA sequence: TGTGCCAGCAGCTTCCGGCAGGTCTCCTACGAGCAGTACTTC.

This clone was seen only a few times. The chain recombines TRBV7-9 with TRBJ2-1, with 10 bases lining up with TRBD2. The V gene end was trimmed by 5 bases and the J gene end by 5 bases; junction bases not matched to a gene: 6. Germline-derived CDR1 and CDR2 are SEHNR and FQNEAQ (reference sequence). This CDR3 has 15 amino acids. CDR3 region: CASSLGTSEHNEQFF. DNA for the CDR3: TGTGCCAGCAGCCTAGGGACTAGCGAACACAATGAGCAGTTCTTC.

V usage is TRBV7-7 and J usage is TRBJ2-3; possibly TRBD2 for D (6 bases). CDR1 and CDR2 from the germline V gene are SSHAT and FNYEAQ (reference sequence). The CDR3 loop spans 15 amino acids. Deletions cut 1 base from V and 1 base from J, with 9 bases between. CDR3 sequence reads: CASSLDASGTDTQYF. The CDR3 DNA reads as TGTGCCAGCAGCTTAGATGCTAGCGGCACAGATACGCAGTATTTT.

The sample holds a few counts of this clone. The chain is built from TRBV28 and TRBJ1-2; weak D call: TRBD1 (6 bases). Trimming left V 8 bases short and J 4 bases short, with 14 bases between. Germline V gene sequence: CDR1 MDHEN, CDR2 SYDVKM. The CDR3 extends over 13 amino acids. This chain's CDR3 is CASRTGTFYGYTF. The DNA for the CDR3 is TGTGCCAGCCGAACCGGGACATTCTATGGCTACACCTTC.

The rearrangement joins TRBV5-1 to TRBJ2-5; D might be TRBD2 (5 bases). CDR3 length: 16 amino acids. Germline V lookup: CDR1 SGHRS, CDR2 YFSETQ. V lost 0 bases and J lost 2, with 14 bases in between. CDR3 sequence: CASSLAGSLRQETQYF. The DNA for the CDR3 is TGCGCCAGCAGCTTGGCGGGAAGTCTCCGGCAAGAGACCCAGTACTTC.

In this sample, this clone turned up a few times. The V gene is TRBV7-6, the J gene TRBJ1-2; 9 bases fit TRBD1. Germline V CDR1 and CDR2: SGHVS, FNYEAQ. V lost 6 bases and J lost 1; bases outside the gene matches: 12. The CDR3 covers 17 residues. CDR3 nucleotides: TGTGCCAGCAGTACCGTCCCGGGACAGGGTGGTAACTATGGCTACACCTTC. Translated, it gives CASSTVPGQGGNYGYTF.

The genes are TRBV3-1 (or the pseudogene TRBV3-2) and TRBJ1-4; D may be TRBD1 (5 bases). V lost 4 bases to trimming and J lost 3 bases, with 9 bases between them. This CDR3 spans 14 amino acids. CDR1 is LGHDT and CDR2 is YNNKEL in the germline V gene (reference sequence). The DNA of the CDR3 is TGTGCCAGCAGCCTGGGGGGATCTAATGAAAAACTGTTTTTT. Amino acids: CASSLGGSNEKLFF.

This sequence joins TRBV5-1 and TRBJ2-7; D gene unclear. The length of the CDR3 is 12 residues. Trimming removed 0 bases at V and 7 bases at J, with 8 bases between. Germline-derived CDR1 and CDR2 are SGHRS and YFSETQ. The CDR3 DNA reads as TGCGCCAGCAGCTTGGTGGGCCAGGAGCAGTACTTC. This encodes CASSLVGQEQYF.

The rearrangement uses TRBV7-8 and TRBJ2-1; the D is unclear. V lost 1 base, J lost 0 bases, and 4 bases lay in between. The CDR3 length is 14 residues. The V gene's germline CDR1 is SGHVS and CDR2 FQNEAQ. The CDR3 DNA reads TGTGCCAGCAGCTTAGGGAGCTCCTACAATGAGCAGTTCTTC. Protein sequence: CASSLGSSYNEQFF.